This T cell receptor beta chain was identified in a study of blood T cell repertoires in COVID-19. Overall study: Researchers got acute and convalescent COVID-19 samples from the United States, Italy and Spain. From T cells, B-cell-depleted T cells, or PBMCs came the material, which was cDNA or gDNA.

As originally analysed: Estimation of nucleated cell counts was performed using reference gene primer amplification. Produced via immunoSEQ multiplex PCR; TCRdb's table is partial and in-frame only. Clone size and the V and J calls come from that table; the DNA yielded D and trimming. The sample has 72,000 or so clones; approximately 86% are singletons. The TCR sequence derives from a man aged 80 or over with active COVID-19. Sequences were obtained from peripheral blood.

The DNA of the CDR3 is TGTGCTAGTGGCTCCCCGGAAACTAGCGGGGGCCTTAACACCGGGGAGCTGTTTTTT. Translated, it gives CASGSPETSGGLNTGELFF. The rearrangement uses TRBV12-5 and TRBJ2-2; 11 positions agree with TRBD2. The CDR3 contains 19 residues. Trimming took 6 bases from V and 2 from J; bases not matched to a gene: 14. Per the germline V gene, CDR1 is LGHNT and CDR2 is FRNRAP. Full variable domain (outside the CDR3, taken from reference TRBV12-5 and TRBJ2-2): DARVTQTPRHKVTEMGQEVTMRCQPILGHNTVFWYRQTMMQGLELLAYFRNRAPLDDSGMPKDRFSAEMPDATLATLKIQPSEPRDSAVYFCASGSPETSGGLNTGELFFGEGSRLTVL.